A selection of T cell receptor beta chains follows, all from one sample in a study of cytomegalovirus exposure and HLA in healthy donors. The protocol was immunoSEQ multiplex PCR, while the TCRdb copy is restricted to in-frame clones and leaves out a portion. In the table there are approximately 160,000 clones, about 68% of which are singletons. The sequenced sample was PBMCs. These receptors were taken from a man between 18 and 29 years old in good health and CMV-seronegative. The CDR3 runs from the conserved cysteine through the conserved F or W. The order of the fields is clone size, J gene, V gene, D gene, CDR3 protein. D genes are given only for firm matches. Clone size appears in some rows only: once, few, many, or a class for an expanded clone.

>NA|TRBJ2-1|TRBV27|TRBD2
CASSLSLSSGRANEQFF
>NA|TRBJ1-2|TRBV6-5|NA
CASSYSADGGYGYTF
>NA|TRBJ2-1|TRBV5-1|TRBD2
CASSPIGSGGGNEQFF
>NA|TRBJ2-2|TRBV10-1|TRBD2
CASSRGGYGGELFF
>NA|TRBJ2-1|TRBV5-1|NA
CASSGQGSSYNEQFF
>NA|TRBJ1-2|TRBV19|NA
CASQGSSYYGYTF
>NA|TRBJ2-1|TRBV7-9|NA
CASSAPGGLGEQFF
>few|TRBJ2-1|TRBV19|TRBD2
CASSTLGLAGGRGNEQFF
>NA|TRBJ1-4|TRBV28|NA
CASAWGGVNEKLFF
>NA|TRBJ1-1|TRBV5-4|NA
CASSFDSFNTEAFF
>once|TRBJ2-7|TRBV5-6|NA
CASSLGQVRSYEQYF
>once|TRBJ2-1|TRBV19|NA
CASSPGNFLPAGSYNEQFF
>NA|TRBJ1-4|TRBV14|NA
CASSGGSGVGEKLFF
>NA|TRBJ2-2|TRBV20-1|NA
CSAGDTGELFF
>NA|TRBJ2-3|TRBV9|TRBD2
CASSVYPSGGTDTQYF
>NA|TRBJ2-7|TRBV19|TRBD2
CASSPGLAMYEQYF
>NA|TRBJ2-1|TRBV28|TRBD1
CASRRRGYEQFF
>NA|TRBJ1-5|TRBV7-8|NA
CASSGGGLWGNQPQHF
>NA|TRBJ2-7|TRBV7-9|NA
CSSTRGQTVGRGQYF
>NA|TRBJ2-1|TRBV7-2|TRBD2
CASSPPGLASYNEQFF
>NA|TRBJ2-3|TRBV7-6|NA
CASSLTEPDTQYF
>NA|TRBJ2-1|TRBV4-3|NA
CASSLSPARYNEQFF
>NA|TRBJ2-5|TRBV6-4|TRBD2
CASSPTSGSLETQYF
>NA|TRBJ2-7|TRBV7-2|NA
CASSLGGQSEQYF
>once|TRBJ2-7|TRBV6-6|NA
CASSDRYEQYF
>few|TRBJ2-4|TRBV14|TRBD2
CASSQDGGGTRNIQYF
>few|TRBJ1-6|TRBV5-1|NA
CASNPGSDNSPLHF
>NA|TRBJ2-2|TRBV4-1|TRBD2
CASSPPFSGSAGELFF
>NA|TRBJ2-5|TRBV7-8|NA
CASSQGGETQYF
>NA|TRBJ2-3|TRBV4-1|TRBD2
CASSLDGLAGDTQYF
>NA|TRBJ2-7|TRBV25-1|NA
CASSGGYEQYF
>NA|TRBJ2-2|TRBV7-6|NA
CASTLVGTTEGELFF
>NA|TRBJ2-1|TRBV10-3|TRBD2
CAIKLAGENEQFF
>NA|TRBJ2-5|TRBV5-4|TRBD2
CASSREGGYQETQYF
>NA|TRBJ1-1|TRBV4-3|NA
CASSPEGGTGNTEAFF
>few|TRBJ2-1|TRBV11-2|TRBD2
CASSLLSGKLLDEQFF
>NA|TRBJ1-6|TRBV15|NA
CATSRDRQMVSPLHF
>NA|TRBJ2-7|TRBV23-1|TRBD2
CASSQSPLRLAGVREQYF
>NA|TRBJ2-7|TRBV9|NA
CASSVGPGAVYEQYF
>NA|TRBJ1-2|TRBV11-2|TRBD1
CASSPGDRGGYTF
>NA|TRBJ1-4|TRBV4-3|NA
CASSQDLTVAGEKLFF
>once|TRBJ1-1|TRBV19|NA
CASTGTATEAFF
>NA|TRBJ1-3|TRBV6-1|NA
CASSERVGIDRRNTIYF
>once|TRBJ2-4|TRBV7-9|NA
CASSLLDRVGDLAKNIQYF